A selection of T cell receptor beta chains follows, all from one sample in a study of identical twins. One entry per CDR3 protein, called by TCRdb with MiXCR from the 5' RACE reads. The sample has approximately 500,000 distinct CDR3 sequences, 20% to 25% seen once. These same records also appear under a second study, on T cells expressing NK-cell markers.

Sequenced material: CD4+ T cells sorted from blood. The receptors derive from a woman aged 18-30 years in good health. Each CDR3 is given without its conserved first and last residue.

cdr3_aa,v_call
ASTDRALYNSPLH,TRBV12-3/TRBV12-4
ASSPDAQRVNSPLH,TRBV11-2
ASSYSVAGALHEQY,TRBV6-2/TRBV6-3
ASSRTPNEQY,TRBV11-3
SALAVFHEQY,TRBV20-1
ASTDTRGNGYT,TRBV6-5
SASSPVDTEAF,TRBV20-1
ASRAAGTQETQY,TRBV5-1
ASSLVLGSNTGELF,TRBV5-1
SVDRGNTGELF,TRBV20-1
SVVMGNTEAF,TRBV29-1
SAWRGEGDTQY,TRBV20-1
ASSLSSGWVAEAF,TRBV27
ASSYAGGSNQPQH,TRBV6-2/TRBV6-3
ATRSTSNYGYT,TRBV18
ASSLSVRSKTRSNEQF,TRBV7-6
ASSLEGGWEQF,TRBV7-8